This TCR beta chain derives from a study of neoadjuvant anti-PD-1 for oral cavity cancer. Study overall: Patients without progression received a fourth nivolumab dose around day 43, then surgical resection on days 50-56.

Assay used: immunoSEQ multiplex PCR; TCRdb lists only in-frame clones, some missing. The table lists some 15,000 clones, roughly 68% of them singletons. Germline V gene data show CDR1 as SGHRS and CDR2 as YFSETQ. The CDR3 is 18 residues long. V lost 0 bases and J lost 3, with 21 bases in between. This sequence joins TRBV5-1 and TRBJ1-1; possibly TRBD1 for D (5 bases). The receptor's source is a person aged 40 to 85 with oral cavity squamous cell carcinoma. Sequencing was performed on PBMCs, taken before nivolumab (anti-PD-1) treatment. This chain's CDR3 is CASSLVGPSALRDTEAFF. The CDR3 nucleotides read TGCGCCAGCAGCTTGGTGGGGCCTTCCGCTCTCCGGGACACTGAAGCTTTCTTT.